This TCR beta chain was retrieved from a study of tumor T cells in aggressive B-cell lymphoma. The CDR3 length is 17 residues. Germline CDR1 SGHVS, CDR2 FNYEAQ. Trimming pared 5 bases from V and 7 bases from J, leaving 26 bases between. Assay: immunoSEQ multiplex PCR; the TCRdb copy retains only in-frame clones and omits some. In the table there are around 6,600 clones, roughly 86% of which are singletons. Specimen: tumor tissue. The chain carries TRBV7-6 and TRBJ1-2, with D tentatively TRBD1 (6 bases). The clonotype originates from an adult with diffuse large B cell lymphoma. Some clones in this sample may be carry-over from other donors' samples. CDR3 in amino acids: CASSPPAGPGAFGGYTF. In DNA form, the CDR3 reads TGTGCCAGCAGCCCCCCCGCCGGCCCAGGGGCTTTCGGTGGCTACACCTTC.